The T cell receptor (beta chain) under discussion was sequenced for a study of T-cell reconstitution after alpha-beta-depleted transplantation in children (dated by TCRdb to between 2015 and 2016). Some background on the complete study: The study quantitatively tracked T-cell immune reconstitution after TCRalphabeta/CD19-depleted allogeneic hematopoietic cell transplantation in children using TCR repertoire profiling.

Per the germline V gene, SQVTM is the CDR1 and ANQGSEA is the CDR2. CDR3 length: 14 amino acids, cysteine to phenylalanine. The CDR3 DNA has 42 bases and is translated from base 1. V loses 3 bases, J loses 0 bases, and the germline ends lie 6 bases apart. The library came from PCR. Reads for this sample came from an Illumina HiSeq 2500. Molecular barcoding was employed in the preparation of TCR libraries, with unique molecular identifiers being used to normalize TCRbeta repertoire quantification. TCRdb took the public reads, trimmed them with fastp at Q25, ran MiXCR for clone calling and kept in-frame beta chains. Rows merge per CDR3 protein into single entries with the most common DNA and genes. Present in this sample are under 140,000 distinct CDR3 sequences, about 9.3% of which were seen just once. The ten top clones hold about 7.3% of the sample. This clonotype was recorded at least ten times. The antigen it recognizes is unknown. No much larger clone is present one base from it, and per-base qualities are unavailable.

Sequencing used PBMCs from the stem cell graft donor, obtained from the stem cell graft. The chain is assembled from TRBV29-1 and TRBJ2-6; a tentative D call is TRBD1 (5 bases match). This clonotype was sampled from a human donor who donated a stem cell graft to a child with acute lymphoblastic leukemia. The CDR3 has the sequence CSVEDNSGANVLTF. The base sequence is TGCAGCGTTGAGGACAACTCTGGGGCCAACGTCCTGACTTTC.